A selection of T cell receptor beta chains follows, all from one sample in a study of T cells in Graves' hyperthyroidism and ophthalmopathy. A single record per CDR3 protein comes from TCRdb applying MiXCR to the multiplex PCR reads. The data show 50,000 to 60,000 distinct CDR3 sequences, 40% to 55% seen once. The sequenced material came from blood. The origin of the receptors is a woman aged 25 to 39 with Graves' ophthalmopathy. The CDR3 runs from the conserved cysteine through the conserved F or W. Each record gives: D gene, J gene, V gene, CDR3 protein. D genes are given only for firm matches.

>-|TRBJ2-7|TRBV11-2
CASSRSRGAEQYF
>-|TRBJ1-1|TRBV19
CASSTIPDMNTEAFF
>TRBD2|TRBJ2-3|TRBV15
CATSLGLGTDTQYF
>-|TRBJ2-1|TRBV20-1
CSARTYVEQFF
>TRBD2|TRBJ2-5|TRBV5-6
CASRGSEREGGETQYF
>-|TRBJ2-7|TRBV5-1
CASSATPAGDYEQYF
>-|TRBJ1-5|TRBV28
CASSLNFNQPQHF
>TRBD1|TRBJ1-5|TRBV9
CASSVEGASNQPQHF
>-|TRBJ2-7|TRBV28
CASTPVSRDEQYF
>TRBD2|TRBJ2-3|TRBV2
CASSTTGLAGWDTQYF
>-|TRBJ2-7|TRBV12-3/TRBV12-4
CASSLRGIAAYEQYF
>-|TRBJ2-2|TRBV7-3
CASSLLGSAGELFF
>-|TRBJ1-3|TRBV5-1
CASSLAPPTVSSGNTIYF
>TRBD2|TRBJ2-3|TRBV7-2
CASSPPPSGYNEQYF
>-|TRBJ2-1|TRBV10-3
CAISRDVSYNEQFF
>TRBD1|TRBJ1-5|TRBV3-1
CASSDTGGAGQPQHF
>-|TRBJ2-1|TRBV7-6
CASSEEGYNEQFF
>TRBD1|TRBJ1-2|TRBV20-1
CSARADRGHTF
>-|TRBJ1-1|TRBV12-3/TRBV12-4
CASSLSSTEAFF
>TRBD1|TRBJ1-4|TRBV6-2/TRBV6-3
CASSYSSGGNGEKLLF
>-|TRBJ2-7|TRBV7-9
CASSPGGGQRYEQYF
>-|TRBJ1-1|TRBV6-5
CASTAGRTDTEAFF
>-|TRBJ2-1|TRBV5-4
CASSLGSLELGEQFF
>-|TRBJ1-1|TRBV10-2
CASSATHTEAFF
>-|TRBJ2-7|TRBV7-6
CASSFSGGHEQYF
>-|TRBJ1-2|TRBV27
CASSPDTAPRGYTF
>-|TRBJ1-2|TRBV19
CASSPTPGQLDYTF
>-|TRBJ1-1|TRBV6-6
CASSYPDTEAFF
>-|TRBJ1-2|TRBV6-1
CASSLNYGYTF
>TRBD1|TRBJ1-6|TRBV5-4
CPSSLGRTGYNSPIHF
>-|TRBJ2-6|TRBV28
CASSPLDSTASGANVLTF
>TRBD1|TRBJ1-1|TRBV10-3
CAIMGGGGAGNTEAFF
>TRBD1|TRBJ2-3|TRBV10-1
CASSESYRGKDEQYF
>-|TRBJ2-1|TRBV6-1
CASRKLTEAYNEQFF
>-|TRBJ1-2|TRBV28
CASFTGTPPYGYTF
>TRBD1|TRBJ2-7|TRBV4-1
CASSQGQGEGYEQYF
>-|TRBJ2-7|TRBV27
CASSQKVGTFYEQYF
>-|TRBJ1-3|TRBV12-3/TRBV12-4
CASSYGSGNTIYF
>-|TRBJ1-2|TRBV28
CASSGGLGPWGGYTF
>-|TRBJ2-1|TRBV5-1
CASSLGGLYNEQFF
>-|TRBJ2-3|TRBV24-1
CATSDFLTGTDTQYF
>TRBD2|TRBJ2-1|TRBV7-3
CASSEGGSGSNEQFF
>TRBD2|TRBJ2-5|TRBV6-5
CASSQSGTETQYF
>TRBD1|TRBJ1-2|TRBV29-1
CSVVQGGQGYGYTF
>TRBD1|TRBJ1-2|TRBV19
CASRRQGAEGYTF
>TRBD2|TRBJ2-7|TRBV7-9
CASSRGLAGRYERYF
>-|TRBJ1-1|TRBV7-9
CASSLRRENEAFF
>-|TRBJ2-5|TRBV2
CASSEALRDSNQPQYF
>-|TRBJ1-6|TRBV18
CASSPSYSFPLNSPLHF
>-|TRBJ2-3|TRBV6-6
CASNARGRWTDTQYF
>TRBD2|TRBJ2-3|TRBV20-1
CSAGEIAGWGTDTQYF
>-|TRBJ2-3|TRBV11-2
CASSLDGPGWSDTQYF
>-|TRBJ1-4|TRBV10-1
CASSTGYITNEKLFF
>-|TRBJ1-4|TRBV29-1
CSVYVRATNEKLFF
>-|TRBJ2-1|TRBV27
CASSLGLQYNEQFF
>TRBD2|TRBJ2-5|TRBV20-1
CSARDGTSGIQETQYF
>TRBD1|TRBJ1-1|TRBV2
CASSQQGAVNTEAFF